The TCR beta chain under discussion was sequenced for a study of T cells in Graves' hyperthyroidism and ophthalmopathy. The V gene lost 1 base and the J gene lost 6 bases, with 12 bases spanning the gap. The CDR3 has 14 residues. Germline loops: CDR1 LNHDA, CDR2 SQIVND (reference sequence). This clonotype was seen a few times. Regions amplified from RNA transcripts were the TCR beta CDR3 regions. Carried out on the TCR CDR3, a first-round RT-PCR used the HTBI primer set. TCRdb redid the calling of the multiplex PCR reads with MiXCR, one entry per CDR3 protein. The sample records 300,000 to 400,000 distinct CDR3 sequences, approximately 15% being singletons.

The genes are TRBV19 and TRBJ1-2; weak D call: TRBD1 (5 bases). The specimen sequenced was blood. This clonotype originated in a woman aged 55 to 70 with Graves' hyperthyroidism. The CDR3 region has the DNA TGTGCCAGTAGTATAGTCGGGGGTAGGCATGGCTACACCTTC. Amino acids: CASSIVGGRHGYTF.